These 4 T cell receptor beta chains were all obtained from the same sample, sequenced in a study of blood T cell repertoires in COVID-19. Profiled with immunoSEQ multiplex PCR; TCRdb holds only in-frame clones, not every one. The table records about 94,000 clones, roughly 80% of them present only once. Sequencing was carried out using peripheral blood. The source is a human donor in a cohort sampled during active COVID-19.

The table lists this clone with a few counts. The chain uses TRBV2 and TRBJ1-5; D not certain. CDR1 is SNHLY, CDR2 FYNNEI, per germline. Deletions cut 5 bases from V and 3 bases from J, with 14 bases between. CDR3 length: 15 residues. CDR3 protein: CASSREREANQPQHF. DNA of the CDR3: TGTGCCAGCAGTCGGGAGCGGGAGGCCAATCAGCCCCAGCATTTT.

The rearrangement links TRBV28 to TRBJ1-1; 7 bases are shared with TRBD1. The germline CDR1 and CDR2 sequences are MDHEN and SYDVKM. Trimming removed 6 bases from V and 8 bases from J; junction bases left unmatched: 12. CDR3 length equals 14 residues. The DNA of the CDR3 is TGTGCCAGCAGGTCTCAGGGGGTAAAGGGGGAAGCTTTCTTT. It yields the protein CASRSQGVKGEAFF.

This chain links TRBV7-3 with TRBJ2-1, with 15 bases matching TRBD2. The V gene's germline CDR1 is SGHTA and CDR2 FQGTGA. The V segment lost 5 bases and the J segment 5 bases; nucleotides outside the gene matches: 16. The CDR3 is 20 residues long. CDR3 sequence (DNA): TGTGCCAGCAGCATCAGGGACGCCCGGACTAGCGGGAGGGCGGACAATGAGCAGTTCTTC. As protein: CASSIRDARTSGRADNEQFF.

The CDR3 DNA reads as TGTGCCTGGAGTACCCCCCAGGGGTTAAAGGAAAAACTGTTTTTT. Its protein is CAWSTPQGLKEKLFF. The chain joins TRBV30 to TRBJ1-4; D perhaps matches TRBD1 (6 bases). This CDR3 is 15 amino acids long. Germline values: CDR1 GTSNPN, CDR2 SVGIG (reference sequence). The V end was cut by 2 bases, the J end by 8 bases, with 18 bases between.